This TCR beta chain appears in the sequencing data of a study of shared clonotypes between healthy human individuals. Only a few counts were recorded for this clone. Its matching antigen is unknown. This specimen includes other DNA sequences encoding the same CDR3. Clones were sequenced by immunoSEQ multiplex PCR, and TCRdb holds only the in-frame ones, with some missing. This sample carries some 1 million clones, roughly 75% of them seen once, and the ten largest clones take approximately 1.5%. The CDR3 is 16 residues long. V trimming: 4 bases; J trimming: 2 bases; junction bases outside the gene matches: 4. Germline V CDR1 and CDR2: SGDLS, YYNGEE. General observations from the study: Sample collection involved blood only; tissue repertoires are likely different. All-four-donor shared clonotypes had higher generation probabilities than non-shared clonotypes did.

This sequence joins TRBV9 and TRBJ2-3, with TRBD2 matching 13 bases. The source material was memory CD4+ T cells sorted from blood. Indicated subset: CD45RA-negative fraction. The source is a young man in good health. In DNA form, the CDR3 reads TGTGCCAGCAGCAGCGGACTAGCGGGAGTCACAGATACGCAGTATTTT. Translation: CASSSGLAGVTDTQYF.